Listed here are 16 T cell receptor beta chains from one sample, sequenced in a study of TIL therapy for anti-PD-1-resistant metastatic lung cancer. Time point of the sample: pre-treatment sample, taken before nivolumab and TIL therapy. The libraries were made with immunoSEQ v3. Data came from immunoSEQ multiplex PCR; TCRdb stores just in-frame clones and leaves some out. The sample contains about 32,000 clones, around two thirds of which appear only once. The specimen comprised blood, sampled at baseline. Receptors were obtained from a woman aged 30 to 85 with non-small cell lung cancer.

V and J are TRBV11-2 and TRBJ2-5; D possibly corresponds to TRBD2 (6 bases). The germline CDR1 and CDR2 sequences are SGHAT and FQNNGV. This CDR3 spans 14 amino acids. The V end lost 2 bases, the J end lost 4 bases, and 11 bases lay between the germline ends. For the CDR3, the DNA is TGTGCCAGCAGCTTAATCCGGGGAGGAGAGACCCAGTACTTC. Encoded protein: CASSLIRGGETQYF.

Written as DNA, the CDR3 is TGCGCCAGCAGCTTGCTCACCTCCTACGAGCAGTACTTC. Its translation: CASSLLTSYEQYF. The chain is built from TRBV5-1 and TRBJ2-7; no reliable D call. The V end lost 1 base, the J end lost 0 bases, and 5 bases lay between the germline ends. This CDR3 contains 13 residues. CDR1 is SGHRS and CDR2 is YFSETQ in the germline V gene.

V is TRBV10-2 and J is TRBJ2-4; the match to TRBD1 covers 7 bases. CDR1 WSHSY and CDR2 SAAADI come from the germline V gene. V was clipped by 1 base and J by 4 bases; unmatched bases: 4. The CDR3 loop spans 15 amino acids. The CDR3 reads CASSEYRGAKNIQYF. DNA for the CDR3: TGCGCCAGCAGTGAGTACAGGGGAGCTAAAAACATTCAGTACTTC.

This chain links TRBV6-6 with TRBJ1-1, with D maybe TRBD1 (6 bases). The germline V gene has CDR1 MNHNY and CDR2 SVGAGI (reference sequence). The CDR3 is 13 residues long. The V and J ends lost 9 bases and 0 bases respectively, with 11 bases between them. The DNA for the CDR3 is TGTGCCAGTAAAACAGGGTTGAACACTGAAGCTTTCTTT. Protein: CASKTGLNTEAFF.

The gene calls are TRBV18 and TRBJ2-1; TRBD2 matches 16 bases. Germline loops: CDR1 KGHSH, CDR2 LQKENI. Trimming removed 3 bases from V and 8 bases from J; junction bases left unmatched: 13. The CDR3 sequence is 19 residues long. The CDR3 reads CASSPLPGTSGRAIDEQFF. The CDR3 bases are TGTGCCAGCTCACCTTTACCTGGGACTAGCGGGAGGGCCATAGATGAGCAGTTCTTC.

The V and J genes are TRBV6-5 and TRBJ2-7; D is perhaps TRBD2 (6 bases). Germline CDR1 MNHEY, CDR2 SVGAGI. The germline V and J ends were trimmed by 10 bases and 2 bases, with 15 bases remaining between them. The length of the CDR3 is 13 residues. CDR3 DNA: TGTGCCACTATAGCGGAACCCCCCTACGAGCAGTACTTC. Residues: CATIAEPPYEQYF.

This clone was seen once. The chain is built from TRBV14 and TRBJ1-2; D possibly corresponds to TRBD1 (5 bases). Germline V CDR1 and CDR2: SGHDN, FVKESK. The CDR3 is made up of 14 amino acids. Trimming removed 1 base at V and 8 bases at J, with 14 bases between. The CDR3 DNA is TGTGCCAGCAGCCAAGCGATCCCAGGGCAAGGCTACACCTTC. Protein sequence: CASSQAIPGQGYTF.

V gene TRBV4-1 combines with J gene TRBJ2-2, with D tentatively TRBD2 (7 bases). Germline CDR1 is MGHRA and CDR2 is YSYEKL. Trimming cost V 4 bases and J 5 bases, with 14 bases left between them. The CDR3 has 15 amino acids. The CDR3 loop reads CASSLLKGGTGELFF. As DNA, the CDR3 is TGCGCCAGCAGCCTTCTCAAGGGGGGGACCGGGGAGCTGTTTTTT.

This rearrangement joins TRBV29-1 to TRBJ2-1, with 8 nucleotides matching TRBD2. The V gene's germline CDR1 is SQVTM and CDR2 ANQGSEA. With 8 bases clipped from V and 10 bases from J, the junction kept 10 bases outside the gene matches. CDR3 length: 12 amino acids. CDR3 amino acids: CSSEPGTREQFF. For the CDR3, the DNA is TGCAGCAGCGAACCCGGGACTAGAGAGCAGTTCTTC.

The gene calls are TRBV2 and TRBJ2-7, with D possibly called TRBD1 or TRBD2 (5 bases each). The CDR3 sequence is 14 residues long. Germline V gene sequence: CDR1 SNHLY, CDR2 FYNNEI. V lost 7 bases, J lost 6 bases, and 19 bases lay in between. CDR3 sequence reads: CASTQTKGFGEQYF. The CDR3 nucleotides are TGTGCCAGCACGCAGACTAAGGGGTTTGGCGAGCAGTACTTC.

This clone was found a few times. This sequence joins TRBV2 and TRBJ1-1; D remains ambiguous. CDR3 length: 14 amino acids. The V gene lost 7 bases and the J gene lost 1 base, with 13 bases spanning the gap. Germline V gene sequence: CDR1 SNHLY, CDR2 FYNNEI. In DNA form, the CDR3 reads TGTGCCAGCAAAGGTGTTTCTCGGAACACTGAAGCTTTCTTT. The encoded protein is CASKGVSRNTEAFF.

The chain employs TRBV5-5 and TRBJ2-6; perhaps TRBD1 as D (6 bases). There are 15 residues in the CDR3. Trimming pared 4 bases from V and 2 bases from J, leaving 10 bases between. Germline V lookup: CDR1 SGHKS, CDR2 YYEKEE (reference sequence). CDR3 loop: CASSGGRAGANVLTF. The CDR3 DNA follows: TGTGCCAGCAGCGGGGGCCGGGCTGGGGCCAACGTCCTGACTTTC. Using reference TRBV5-5 and TRBJ2-6 for the parts outside the CDR3, the full variable domain is DAGVTQSPTHLIKTRGQQVTLRCSPISGHKSVSWYQQVLGQGPQFIFQYYEKEERGRGNFPDRFSARQFPNYSSELNVNALLLGDSALYLCASSGGRAGANVLTFGAGSRLTVL.

The chain employs TRBV7-2 and TRBJ2-5; 10 bases are a match to TRBD2. This CDR3 has 18 residues. The germline V gene has CDR1 SGHTA and CDR2 FQGNSA. J was trimmed by 5 bases and V by 0 bases; bases with no gene match: 12. The CDR3 sequence is CASSLAVPAGGPWETQYF. The CDR3 nucleotides read TGTGCCAGCAGCTTAGCGGTCCCAGCGGGAGGGCCATGGGAGACCCAGTACTTC.

Notes on this clone: A junction boundary mismatches the germline segment, possibly from a read error. The chain links TRBV30 to TRBJ2-5; D not resolved. This CDR3 contains 11 residues. Germline V lookup: CDR1 GTSNPN, CDR2 SVGIG (reference sequence). The CDR3: CARSFQETQYF. The DNA for the CDR3 is TGTGCCAGGAGCTTCCAAGAGACCCAGTACTTC.

The rearrangement joins TRBV7-9 to TRBJ2-1; the D gene is possibly TRBD2 (5 bases). CDR1 and CDR2 (germline): SEHNR, FQNEAQ (reference sequence). The CDR3 has 16 residues. V lost 4 bases and J lost 0, with 13 bases in between. This CDR3 is CASSSGSGSSYNEQFF. The CDR3 DNA sequence: TGTGCCAGCAGCTCGGGATCGGGGAGCTCCTACAATGAGCAGTTCTTC.

The CDR3 loop is CASSTGFTGSEAFF. CDR3 DNA: TGTGCCAGTAGTACAGGATTTACAGGGTCTGAAGCTTTCTTT. The J gene is TRBJ1-1, the V gene TRBV19; TRBD1 is a possible D gene (6 bases). The germline V gene encodes CDR1 LNHDA and CDR2 SQIVND (reference sequence). Trimming shortened V by 4 bases and J by 6 bases, and 15 bases separated the two germline ends. This CDR3 has 14 residues.